The entry below gives a single TCR beta chain sequence along with its context. Its antigen is unidentified. The sample comes from a study of T cells in Graves' hyperthyroidism and ophthalmopathy. Study background: The initial diagnosis was the point when peripheral blood was collected, ahead of any treatment.

Patients were aged 18 to 65, had disease duration under 2 months, and had newly diagnosed hyperthyroidism. Thyroid ultrasound, orbital computed tomography, clinical symptoms, and serum thyroxine and TRAb underpinned diagnoses. RNA transcripts yielded amplified TCR beta CDR3 regions. HTBI primers drove first-round RT-PCR of the TCR CDR3. TCRdb called the multiplex PCR reads again in MiXCR, with one record for every CDR3 protein. Altogether hundreds of thousands of distinct CDR3 sequences are present, approximately 14% being singletons, with the ten largest covering approximately 10%. Trimming took 2 bases from V and 6 from J; bases not matched to a gene: 12. Germline V lookup: CDR1 DFQATT, CDR2 SNEGSKA (reference sequence). The CDR3 is 17 residues long. Study results and limitations: Most thyroid clonotypes with frequency above 0.001 were detected in blood.

The chain links TRBV20-1 to TRBJ1-5, with 11 bases identical to TRBD1. The specimen sequenced was blood. This TCR was recovered from a woman between 18 and 29 years old with Graves' hyperthyroidism. CDR3 DNA sequence: TGCAGTGCTAGATCCGTCCGGGACAGGGGGTTTGGTCAGCCCCAGCATTTT. Translating it yields CSARSVRDRGFGQPQHF.